This T cell receptor (beta chain) emerged from a study of identical twins. The CDR3 has 13 residues. Per germline, CDR1 MNHEY and CDR2 SVGEGT. Between the trimmed V and J ends, which lost 7 bases and 2 bases, there was a span of 9 bases. TCRdb redid the calling of the 5' RACE reads with MiXCR, one entry per CDR3 protein. The table lists a few hundred thousand distinct CDR3 sequences, approximately 11% of them singletons. This clonotype was detected ten times or more. This same sample was also part of a study on yellow fever vaccine responses in identical twins.

This rearrangement joins TRBV6-2 or TRBV6-3 to TRBJ2-1; D is uncertain. This TCR was recovered from a woman aged 18-29 years in good health. The sample consisted of memory (CD45RO+) T cells sorted from blood. CDR3 loop: CASNLSPYNEQFF. As DNA, the CDR3 is TGTGCCAGCAATCTCAGTCCCTACAATGAGCAGTTCTTC.